This T cell receptor beta chain was found in a study of regulatory T cells in long-lasting Graves disease. Overall study context: For a period under 3 months, newly diagnosed Graves' patients had taken antithyroid drugs. Broader study findings: There was favoring of TRBV28, TRBJ1-2 and TRBJ2-5 in persistent disease.

This clonotype was counted ten times or more. Antigen: not known. Germline values: CDR1 SGHRS, CDR2 YFSETQ. The CDR3 length is 14 residues. V shed 0 bases and J shed 5 bases, with 8 bases lying between them. Both iRepertoire HTBI primers and Arm-PCR of CDR3 regions were used to build the TCR beta libraries. MiXCR, applied by TCRdb to the multiplex PCR reads, yields one record per CDR3 protein. The sample holds more than 300,000 distinct CDR3 sequences, about 11% seen once. Time point indicated: newly diagnosed GD, antithyroid drugs for less than 3 months. Scientists built the TCR library using RNA that was extracted from PBMCs. Graves' disease diagnosis followed American Thyroid Association guidelines. An endocrinology department located in Xi'an, China, was where the patients came from. This sample also appeared in a second study, on T cells in Graves' hyperthyroidism and ophthalmopathy.

This specimen was peripheral blood mononuclear cells (PBMCs), taken at new diagnosis, from a patient treated with antithyroid drugs. This receptor was identified in a woman under 30 with Graves disease. The rearrangement joins TRBV5-1 to TRBJ2-2; no clear D gene. The DNA of the CDR3 is TGCGCCAGCAGCTTGGGTATGAATACCGGGGAGCTGTTTTTT. Translation gives CASSLGMNTGELFF.